Below are 16 T cell receptor beta chains sequenced from a single sample in a study of vaccination and CD4 T cells after COVID-19. The Oncomine TCR Beta short-read assay was applied to DNA of cultured CD4+ T cells. Via MiXCR, TCRdb re-called the PCR reads, giving one row per CDR3 protein. The table lists some 18,000 distinct CDR3 sequences, around three fifths of them singletons, with roughly 8% in the top ten. For these receptors, no antigen is known. Treatment of the sample: roughly ten-day PBMC culture with coronavirus spike peptide pools or control peptides (ViraFEST assay). Sequenced sample: CD4+ T cells from blood, cultured in vitro. Source of these receptors: a human donor who had recovered from COVID-19.

This clonotype appeared a single time. This chain joins TRBV7-9 and TRBJ2-2; D uncertain. The CDR3 extends over 12 amino acids. Trimming took off 0 bases at V and 6 bases at J, with 2 bases between the two ends. CDR1 and CDR2 from the germline V gene are SEHNR and FQNEAQ (reference sequence). CDR3 in DNA: TGTGCCAGCAGCTTAGCGGCCGGGGAGCTGTTTTTT. Protein sequence: CASSLAAGELFF.

The chain employs TRBV11-2 and TRBJ2-1; D ambiguous. The V end was cut by 0 bases, the J end by 9 bases, with 12 bases between. This CDR3 region has 14 residues. The germline CDR1 and CDR2 sequences are SGHAT and FQNNGV. CDR3: CASSLDWRLGEQFF. The CDR3 DNA reads as TGTGCCAGCAGCTTAGACTGGCGGCTAGGTGAGCAGTTCTTC.

The chain joins TRBV7-9 to TRBJ2-1; 14 bases line up with TRBD2. This CDR3 contains 20 residues. V was pared by 1 base and J by 0 bases, with 8 bases of the junction left unmatched. Germline V lookup: CDR1 SEHNR, CDR2 FQNEAQ (reference sequence). CDR3 DNA: TGTGCCAGCAGCTTAGAGATTAGGGGACTAGCGGGAGTCTCCTACAATGAGCAGTTCTTC. This translates into CASSLEIRGLAGVSYNEQFF.

The chain links TRBV10-3 to TRBJ1-6, with D uncertain. The V and J ends lost 6 bases and 0 bases respectively, with 15 bases between them. Germline CDR1 ENHRY, CDR2 SYGVKD. The CDR3 has 17 amino acids. The DNA for the CDR3 is TGTGCCATCAGGCCAGGAGGCATTAGCTCCTATAATTCACCCCTCCACTTT. Protein: CAIRPGGISSYNSPLHF.

The table lists this clonotype with a count of one. The rearrangement uses TRBV15 and TRBJ1-4, with 7 positions matching TRBD1. After removal of 5 bases from V and 4 bases from J, the junction contained 4 bases not matched to a gene. CDR3 size: 14 residues. The germline CDR1 and CDR2 sequences are LNHNV and YYDKDF (reference sequence). CDR3 residues: CATSLDRRNEKLFF. Written as DNA, the CDR3 is TGTGCCACCAGCTTGGACAGGCGTAATGAAAAACTGTTTTTT.

The J gene is TRBJ2-7, the V gene TRBV3-1; D not certain. This CDR3 has 12 amino acids. V lost 1 base and J lost 6, with 7 bases in between. Germline values: CDR1 LGHDT, CDR2 YNNKEL (reference sequence). The chain's CDR3 is CASSQANREQYF. The CDR3 DNA reads TGTGCCAGCAGCCAAGCGAACCGCGAGCAGTACTTC.

The chain uses TRBV12-3 or TRBV12-4 and TRBJ1-2, with 8 bases aligning to TRBD1. The CDR3 consists of 15 residues. The junction had 6 bases not matched to a gene; V was cut back by 5 bases and J by 1 base. The CDR3 sequence: CASSNGRGRNYGYTF. The DNA for the CDR3 is TGTGCCAGCAGTAATGGCAGGGGGCGTAACTATGGCTACACCTTC.

The chain recombines TRBV6-2 or TRBV6-3 with TRBJ1-1; D ambiguous. The CDR3 loop spans 15 amino acids. Germline V gene sequence: CDR1 MNHEY, CDR2 SVGEGT. V was pared by 2 bases and J by 1 base, with 11 bases between. CDR3 DNA sequence: TGTGCCAGCAGTTACCTCCGAGGTTCGAACACTGAAGCTTTCTTT. This gives the protein CASSYLRGSNTEAFF.

V is TRBV30 and J is TRBJ2-5, with TRBD2 matching 10 bases. With 0 bases clipped from V and 9 bases from J, the junction kept 4 bases outside the gene matches. Per the germline V gene, CDR1 is GTSNPN and CDR2 is SVGIG (reference sequence). The CDR3 runs to 13 residues. Written as DNA, the CDR3 is TGTGCCTGGAGTGTGTTGGGACTAGCGTCCCAGTACTTC. This gives the protein CAWSVLGLASQYF.

A single count supports this clonotype. V is TRBV11-1 and J is TRBJ2-5, with D hard to call. The germline CDR1 and CDR2 sequences are SGHAT and FQDESV (reference sequence). CDR3 length equals 13 residues. The ends were cut back, 1 base at V and 3 bases at J, with 6 bases in the middle. The CDR3 is CASSLGVKETQYF. The CDR3 DNA reads as TGTGCCAGCAGCTTAGGGGTAAAAGAGACCCAGTACTTC.

This chain joins TRBV20-1 and TRBJ2-1; the D is unclear. Trimming pared 5 bases from V and 0 bases from J, leaving 14 bases between. Germline loops: CDR1 DFQATT, CDR2 SNEGSKA (reference sequence). The CDR3 totals 15 residues. Here the CDR3 reads CSASRTGSSYNEQFF. CDR3 sequence (DNA): TGCAGTGCTTCACGGACGGGTAGCTCCTACAATGAGCAGTTCTTC.

This clonotype has just a few counts. The chain recombines TRBV27 with TRBJ1-1; D is unclear. Germline V lookup: CDR1 MNHEY, CDR2 SMNVEV (reference sequence). The CDR3 contains 13 residues. V was clipped by 3 bases and J by 1 base, with 6 bases between them. This CDR3 reads CASSLGRNTEAFF. CDR3 sequence (DNA): TGTGCCAGCAGTTTGGGTCGGAACACTGAAGCTTTCTTT.

Of note for this clonotype: One end of the junction fails to match germline, which may point to a read error. The J gene is TRBJ2-3, the V gene TRBV7-7, with a weak D call TRBD1 (5 bases). This CDR3 contains 15 residues. In germline, CDR1 is SSHAT, CDR2 FNYEAQ (reference sequence). CDR3 in amino acids: CASSLTGAETDTQYF. CDR3 DNA sequence: TGTGCTAGCAGCTTAACTGGGGCAGAAACAGATACGCAGTATTTT. The full variable domain, its missing parts supplied by reference TRBV7-7 and TRBJ2-3, is GAGVSQSPRYKVTKRGQDVTLRCDPISSHATLYWYQQALGQGPEFLTYFNYEAQPDKSGLPSDRFSAERPEGSISTLTIQRTEQRDSAMYRCASSLTGAETDTQYFGPGTRLTVL.

The chain uses TRBV19 and TRBJ2-5, with a weak D call TRBD2 (7 bases). Trimming stripped 11 bases from V and 2 bases from J, with 15 bases between. This CDR3 comprises 13 residues. Germline CDR1 and CDR2: LNHDA and SQIVND (reference sequence). DNA of the CDR3: TGTGCCGTCGGGGGCGGGGGTCAAGAGACCCAGTACTTC. This sequence encodes CAVGGGGQETQYF.

This clonotype was observed a few times. The chain is built from TRBV11-2 and TRBJ2-5; possible D gene TRBD2, 6 bases. CDR1 and CDR2 (germline): SGHAT, FQNNGV. The CDR3 loop spans 12 amino acids. Trimming removed 6 bases from V and 5 bases from J, with 10 bases in between. The CDR3 here is CASRRLEETQYF. The CDR3 coding sequence is TGTGCCAGCAGACGACTAGAGGAGACCCAGTACTTC.

This clonotype was detected only a few times. This rearrangement joins TRBV7-2 to TRBJ2-5; D may be TRBD1 or TRBD2 (6 bases each). CDR3 size: 15 residues. CDR1 is SGHTA, CDR2 FQGNSA, per germline. Trimming shortened V by 6 bases and J by 5 bases, and 19 bases separated the two germline ends. CDR3: CASSSGGGRRETQYF. The CDR3 coding sequence is TGTGCCAGCAGTTCAGGAGGGGGGCGCAGGGAGACCCAGTACTTC.